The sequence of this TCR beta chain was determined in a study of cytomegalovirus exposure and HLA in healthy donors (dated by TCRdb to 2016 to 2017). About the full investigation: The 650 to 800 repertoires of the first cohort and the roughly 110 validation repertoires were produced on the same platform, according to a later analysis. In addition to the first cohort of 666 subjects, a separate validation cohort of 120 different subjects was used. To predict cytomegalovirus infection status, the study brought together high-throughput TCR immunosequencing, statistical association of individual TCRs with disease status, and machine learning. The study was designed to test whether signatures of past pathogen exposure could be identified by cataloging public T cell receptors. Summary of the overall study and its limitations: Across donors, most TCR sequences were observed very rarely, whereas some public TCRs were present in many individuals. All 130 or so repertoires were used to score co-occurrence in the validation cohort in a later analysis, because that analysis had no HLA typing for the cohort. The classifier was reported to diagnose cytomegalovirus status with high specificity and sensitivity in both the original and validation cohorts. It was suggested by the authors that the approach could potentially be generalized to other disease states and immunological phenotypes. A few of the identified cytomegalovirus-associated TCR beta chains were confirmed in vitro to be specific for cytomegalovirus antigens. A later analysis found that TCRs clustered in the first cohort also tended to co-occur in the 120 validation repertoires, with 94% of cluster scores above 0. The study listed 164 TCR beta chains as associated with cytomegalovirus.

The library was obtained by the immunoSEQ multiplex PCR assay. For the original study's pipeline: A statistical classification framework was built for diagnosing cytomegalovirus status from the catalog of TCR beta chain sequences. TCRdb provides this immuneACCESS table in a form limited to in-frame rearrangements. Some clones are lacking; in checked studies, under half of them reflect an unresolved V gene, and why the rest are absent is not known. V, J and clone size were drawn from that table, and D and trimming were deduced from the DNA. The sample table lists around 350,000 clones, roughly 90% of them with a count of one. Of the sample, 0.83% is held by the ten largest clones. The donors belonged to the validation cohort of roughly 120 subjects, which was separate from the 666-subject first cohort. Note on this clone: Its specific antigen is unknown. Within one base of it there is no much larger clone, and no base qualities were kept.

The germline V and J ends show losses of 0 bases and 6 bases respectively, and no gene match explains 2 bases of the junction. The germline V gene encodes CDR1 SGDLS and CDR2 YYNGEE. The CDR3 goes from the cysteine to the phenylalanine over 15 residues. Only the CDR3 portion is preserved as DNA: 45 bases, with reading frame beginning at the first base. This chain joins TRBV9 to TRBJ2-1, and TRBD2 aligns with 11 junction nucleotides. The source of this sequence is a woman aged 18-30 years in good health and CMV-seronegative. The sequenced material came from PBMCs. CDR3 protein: CASSVVAGGANEQFF. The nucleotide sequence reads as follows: TGTGCCAGCAGCGTAGTAGCGGGAGGGGCCAATGAGCAGTTCTTC.